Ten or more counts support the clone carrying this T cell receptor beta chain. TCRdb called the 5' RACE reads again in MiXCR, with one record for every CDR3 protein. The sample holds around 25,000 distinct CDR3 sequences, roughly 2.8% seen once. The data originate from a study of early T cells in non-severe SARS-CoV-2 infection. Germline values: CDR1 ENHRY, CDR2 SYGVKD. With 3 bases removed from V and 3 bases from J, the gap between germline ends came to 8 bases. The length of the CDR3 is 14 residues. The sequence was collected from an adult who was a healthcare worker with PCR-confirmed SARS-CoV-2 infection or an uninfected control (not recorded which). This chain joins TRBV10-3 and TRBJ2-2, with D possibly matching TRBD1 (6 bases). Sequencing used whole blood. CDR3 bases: TGTGCCATCAGTGACGCAGGGGACACCGGGGAGCTGTTTTTT. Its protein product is CAISDAGDTGELFF.